This T cell receptor beta chain was identified in a study of blood T cell repertoires in COVID-19. Sequenced by immunoSEQ multiplex PCR; TCRdb stores in-frame clones only, minus some. The sample has over 15,000 clones, under 80% seen once; the top ten hold 30% to 40%. This clone was detected a few times. Material: peripheral blood. This receptor was taken from a man in his 70s with active or convalescent COVID-19.

The CDR3 region is CSARHNTEAFF. CDR3 coding DNA: TGCAGTGCTAGACATAACACTGAAGCTTTCTTT. V is TRBV20-1 and J is TRBJ1-1; D is unresolved. V was pared by 2 bases and J by 2 bases, with 3 bases between. Per germline, CDR1 DFQATT and CDR2 SNEGSKA (reference sequence). The CDR3 extends over 11 amino acids.